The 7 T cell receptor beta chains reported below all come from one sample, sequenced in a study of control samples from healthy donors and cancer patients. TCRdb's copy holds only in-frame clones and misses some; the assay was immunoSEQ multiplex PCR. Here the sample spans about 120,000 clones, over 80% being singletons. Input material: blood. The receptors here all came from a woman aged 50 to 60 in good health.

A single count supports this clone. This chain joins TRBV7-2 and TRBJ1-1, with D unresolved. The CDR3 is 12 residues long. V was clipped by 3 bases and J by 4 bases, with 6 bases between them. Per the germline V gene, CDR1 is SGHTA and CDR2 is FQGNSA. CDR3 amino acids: CASSFGPTEAFF. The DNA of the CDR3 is TGTGCCAGCAGCTTCGGACCCACTGAAGCTTTCTTT.

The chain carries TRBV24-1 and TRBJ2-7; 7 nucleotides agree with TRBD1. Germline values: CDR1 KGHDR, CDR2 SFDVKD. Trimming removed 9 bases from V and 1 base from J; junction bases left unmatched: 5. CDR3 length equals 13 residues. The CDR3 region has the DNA TGTGCCACCGGGACAGCAACTTCCTACGAGCAGTACTTC. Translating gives CATGTATSYEQYF.

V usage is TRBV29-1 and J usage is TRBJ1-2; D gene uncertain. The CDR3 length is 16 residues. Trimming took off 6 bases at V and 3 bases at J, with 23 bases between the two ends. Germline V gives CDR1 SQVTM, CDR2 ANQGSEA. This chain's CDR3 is CSVDPRPPDPDYGYTF. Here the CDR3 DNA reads TGCAGCGTCGATCCACGGCCCCCCGACCCTGACTATGGCTACACCTTC.

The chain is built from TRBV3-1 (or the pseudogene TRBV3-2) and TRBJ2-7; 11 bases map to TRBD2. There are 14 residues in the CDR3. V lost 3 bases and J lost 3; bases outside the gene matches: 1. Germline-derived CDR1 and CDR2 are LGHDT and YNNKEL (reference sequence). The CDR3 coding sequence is TGTGCCAGCAGCCACGGACTAGCGGGCTACGAGCAGTACTTC. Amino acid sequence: CASSHGLAGYEQYF.

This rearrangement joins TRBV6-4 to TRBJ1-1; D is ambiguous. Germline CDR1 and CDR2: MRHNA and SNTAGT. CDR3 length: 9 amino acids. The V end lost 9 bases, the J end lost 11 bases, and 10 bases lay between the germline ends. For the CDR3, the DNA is TGTGCCAGAAAGAATGGGGCTTTCTTT. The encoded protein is CARKNGAFF.

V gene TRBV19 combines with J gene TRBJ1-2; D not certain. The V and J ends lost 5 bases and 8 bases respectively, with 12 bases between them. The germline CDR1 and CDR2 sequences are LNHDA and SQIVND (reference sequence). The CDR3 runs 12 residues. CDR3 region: CASSVPGRGYTF. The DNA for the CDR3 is TGTGCCAGTAGTGTCCCTGGTCGAGGCTACACCTTC.

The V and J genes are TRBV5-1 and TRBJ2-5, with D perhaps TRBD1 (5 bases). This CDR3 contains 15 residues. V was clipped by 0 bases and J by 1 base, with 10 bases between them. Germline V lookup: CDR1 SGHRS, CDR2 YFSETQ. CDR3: CASSLDGRAQETQYF. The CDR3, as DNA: TGCGCCAGCAGCTTGGATGGCAGGGCCCAAGAGACCCAGTACTTC.